A selection of T cell receptor beta chains follows, all from one sample in a study of cytomegalovirus exposure and HLA in healthy donors. Repertoires were generated with immunoSEQ multiplex PCR, while TCRdb's copy carries only in-frame clones and drops some. This table has 150,000 or so clones, roughly 80% appearing once. Sequencing was carried out using PBMCs. The source of these receptors is a middle-aged woman in good health and CMV-seronegative. CDR3s include the opening cysteine and the closing phenylalanine or tryptophan.

v_call	cdr3_length	j_call	cdr3_aa
TRBV11-2	15	TRBJ1-1	CASSLQGHPNTEAFF
TRBV2	15	TRBJ1-5	CASSTGTGGYQPQHF
TRBV6-1	11	TRBJ1-4	CASSLNIRLFF
TRBV7-9	15	TRBJ2-1	CASSLVKASDNEQFF
TRBV6-6	14	TRBJ1-6	CASSSTGGTSPLHF
TRBV5-6	13	TRBJ1-1	CASSLIWSTEAFF
TRBV6-6	16	TRBJ2-7	CASAGGIRRSSYEQYF
TRBV6-5	12	NA	CASRQATYEQYF
TRBV25-1	14	TRBJ2-1	CASSEWLGRDEQFF
TRBV15	16	TRBJ1-2	CATSSHRESRVLGYTF
TRBV7-9	14	TRBJ1-5	CASSFQTGEQPQHF
TRBV28	16	TRBJ2-1	CASSFLAGDKRSEQFF
TRBV2	15	TRBJ1-2	CASSVPRTGNNGYTF
TRBV29-1	12	TRBJ2-7	CSVTSEGYEQYF
TRBV19	15	TRBJ1-6	CASSITRTAPAPLHF
TRBV5-1	15	TRBJ1-3	CASSLGGSGRNTIYF
TRBV6-1	15	TRBJ1-6	CASSEPGQGPSPLHF
TRBV25-1	14	TRBJ2-7	CASSDDRGSYEQYF
TRBV5-1	13	TRBJ2-3	CASSKTSTDTQYF
TRBV5-4	16	TRBJ2-5	CASSLGQGAGSETQYF
TRBV6-1	14	TRBJ1-1	CASSAGTGNTEAFF
TRBV5-1	19	TRBJ2-2	CASSLDGTSGGPFTGELFF
TRBV7-9	15	TRBJ2-7	CASSDTGATPYEQYF
TRBV29-1	14	TRBJ1-1	CSVPRGGLNTEAFF
TRBV5-4	19	TRBJ1-6	CASSSVGSWVQGDNSPLHF